These 27 T cell receptor beta chains were all obtained from the same sample, sequenced in a study of cytomegalovirus exposure and HLA in healthy donors. PCR was performed using 60 Vbeta and 13 Jbeta primers. Repertoires were generated with immunoSEQ multiplex PCR, while TCRdb's copy carries only in-frame clones and drops some. The repertoire holds about 170,000 clones, with roughly 84% as singletons. The sample taken for sequencing was PBMCs. The receptors were sampled from a man between 18 and 35 years old in good health and CMV-seropositive.

This clone was detected once. The rearrangement joins TRBV6-1 to TRBJ2-5; D might be TRBD2 (6 bases). This CDR3 spans 13 amino acids. Trimming shortened V by 7 bases and J by 0 bases, and 9 bases separated the two germline ends. The germline V gene encodes CDR1 MNHNS and CDR2 SASEGT. The CDR3 is CASIAGNQETQYF. For the CDR3, the DNA is TGTGCCAGCATTGCGGGGAACCAAGAGACCCAGTACTTC.

The chain combines TRBV28 with TRBJ2-5, with TRBD1 matching over 9 bases. In germline, CDR1 is MDHEN, CDR2 SYDVKM. V dropped 6 bases and J dropped 1; count of bases not matched to a gene: 6. This CDR3 spans 15 amino acids. The CDR3 sequence is CASRPGQGFQETQYF. CDR3 in DNA: TGTGCCAGCAGACCGGGACAGGGATTCCAAGAGACCCAGTACTTC.

With regard to this clone: The junction shows a germline mismatch at one end, possibly a read error. The rearrangement uses TRBV7-7 and TRBJ2-7; TRBD2 matches 11 bases. The CDR3 spans 16 residues. CDR1 and CDR2 from the germline V gene are SSHAT and FNYEAQ (reference sequence). CDR3 in amino acids: CASSKGLAGRGAEQYF. DNA for the CDR3: TGTGCTAGCAGCAAAGGACTAGCGGGTCGGGGGGCCGAGCAGTACTTC.

Regarding this clone: The same CDR3 also results from other DNA sequences found in this sample. The CDR3: CSVPLTGSNTEAFF. For the CDR3, the DNA is TGCAGCGTCCCACTTACCGGGAGTAACACTGAAGCTTTCTTT. V and J are TRBV29-1 and TRBJ1-1; D ambiguous. V lost 6 bases to trimming and J lost 2 bases, with 16 bases between them. This CDR3 contains 14 residues. CDR1 is SQVTM and CDR2 is ANQGSEA in the germline V gene.

The V gene is TRBV4-1, the J gene TRBJ2-2; 15 bases line up with TRBD2. The CDR3 contains 19 residues. V dropped 3 bases and J dropped 4; count of bases not matched to a gene: 9. Germline V lookup: CDR1 MGHRA, CDR2 YSYEKL. The chain's CDR3 is CASSHPGLAGGRSTGELFF. The CDR3 DNA reads TGCGCCAGCAGCCACCCCGGACTAGCGGGGGGGAGGAGCACCGGGGAGCTGTTTTTT.

This CDR3 is CASSNGGSGANVLTF. The CDR3 region has the DNA TGTGCCAGCAGCAACGGGGGCTCTGGGGCCAACGTCCTGACTTTC. V usage is TRBV9 and J usage is TRBJ2-6; D might be TRBD2 (6 bases). V was trimmed by 4 bases and J by 0 bases, leaving 8 bases between them. CDR3 length equals 15 residues. Germline loops: CDR1 SGDLS, CDR2 YYNGEE.

This sequence joins TRBV29-1 and TRBJ1-1, with no clear D. V shed 5 bases and J shed 7 bases, with 11 bases lying between them. The V gene's germline CDR1 is SQVTM and CDR2 ANQGSEA. CDR3 length equals 11 residues. The CDR3 DNA follows: TGCAGCGTTCGGGGAACGGGTGAAGCTTTCTTT. Its translation: CSVRGTGEAFF.

The sample holds one count of this clone. This rearrangement joins TRBV25-1 to TRBJ2-7; D might be TRBD1 (5 bases). Germline assignment: CDR1 MGHDK and CDR2 SYGVNS. V gave up 6 bases and J gave up 2 bases, with 14 bases separating them. CDR3 length: 14 residues. The CDR3 region is CASSVAQGPYEQYF. In DNA form, the CDR3 reads TGTGCCAGCAGCGTCGCGCAGGGCCCCTACGAGCAGTACTTC.

This clone has a handful of counts. The chain has TRBV4-2 and TRBJ1-1, with 9 bases matching TRBD1. The CDR3 has 15 amino acids. Germline CDR1 is LGHNA and CDR2 is YNFKEQ. The V segment lost 0 bases and the J segment 7 bases; nucleotides outside the gene matches: 6. CDR3 coding DNA: TGTGCCAGCAGCCAAGAGCACCGGGACAGGGATGAAGCTTTCTTT. This sequence encodes CASSQEHRDRDEAFF.

In its sample, this clone was seen a few times. The chain uses TRBV7-3 and TRBJ2-2, with 7 nucleotides matching TRBD1. The CDR3 is 17 amino acids. Trimming removed 2 bases from V and 1 base from J; junction bases left unmatched: 7. Germline values: CDR1 SGHTA, CDR2 FQGTGA. The CDR3 DNA reads TGTGCCAGCAGCTTAGAAGGGGACAGAAGGAACACCGGGGAGCTGTTTTTT. This codes for CASSLEGDRRNTGELFF.

A remark on this clone: Other DNA sequences in the sample encode the same CDR3. The chain uses TRBV5-4 and TRBJ1-4, with TRBD1 matching 10 bases. Germline V CDR1 and CDR2: SGHNT, YYREEE (reference sequence). CDR3 length: 14 amino acids. The J segment lost 11 bases and the V segment lost 0 bases, leaving 4 bases of the junction unmatched. CDR3 in amino acids: CASSLGTGGEKLFF. CDR3 nucleotide sequence: TGTGCCAGCAGCTTGGGGACAGGGGGGGAGAAACTGTTTTTT.

V usage is TRBV19 and J usage is TRBJ2-5; TRBD2 is a possible D gene (7 bases). Per the germline V gene, CDR1 is LNHDA and CDR2 is SQIVND (reference sequence). The V end lost 0 bases, the J end lost 5 bases, and 16 bases lay between the germline ends. CDR3 length: 16 amino acids. For the CDR3, the DNA is TGTGCCAGTAGTATAGATCGAGGGGGGGCGCGGGAGACCCAGTACTTC. It is translated as CASSIDRGGARETQYF.

This chain uses TRBV6-5 with TRBJ1-5; D is possibly TRBD1 (6 bases). CDR1 is MNHEY and CDR2 is SVGAGI in the germline V gene. This CDR3 has 14 amino acids. The V end was cut by 11 bases, the J end by 0 bases, with 14 bases between. The DNA of the CDR3 is TGTGCCTCTGGGGGGGCGCATAGCAATCAGCCCCAGCATTTT. Translating it yields CASGGAHSNQPQHF.

This clone was counted between two and nine times. V gene TRBV4-1 combines with J gene TRBJ1-1; 9 positions match TRBD1. Germline CDR1 reads MGHRA; CDR2 reads YSYEKL. V trimming: 0 bases; J trimming: 7 bases; junction bases outside the gene matches: 9. The CDR3 loop spans 16 amino acids. CDR3 in amino acids: CASSQDGGQGVSEAFF. The CDR3 coding sequence is TGCGCCAGCAGCCAAGATGGGGGACAGGGAGTTAGTGAAGCTTTCTTT.

The CDR3, as DNA: TGTGCCAGCAAGCAGGGTAATGGCTACACCTTC. Its protein product is CASKQGNGYTF. The chain couples TRBV9 to TRBJ1-2, with a weak D call TRBD1 (5 bases). The V end lost 6 bases, the J end lost 6 bases, and 9 bases lay between the germline ends. CDR3 length: 11 residues. CDR1 is SGDLS, CDR2 YYNGEE, per germline.

This chain joins TRBV29-1 and TRBJ2-2, with 8 positions matching TRBD1. The V and J ends lost 6 bases and 0 bases, in that order; junction bases with no gene match: 9. Germline assignment: CDR1 SQVTM and CDR2 ANQGSEA. The CDR3 sequence is 16 residues long. The CDR3 loop reads CSVRQGPSPNTGELFF. Written as DNA, the CDR3 is TGCAGCGTCAGACAGGGGCCCTCCCCGAACACCGGGGAGCTGTTTTTT.

The rearrangement links TRBV25-1 to TRBJ2-4; D ambiguous. The CDR3 is 12 residues long. Trimming removed 8 bases at V and 7 bases at J, with 12 bases between. Per the germline V gene, CDR1 is MGHDK and CDR2 is SYGVNS. The CDR3 DNA sequence: TGTGCCAGCTCCAGTACGCCGAACATTCAGTACTTC. Amino acids: CASSSTPNIQYF.

This clone has just one count. J is TRBJ2-2 and V is TRBV18, with TRBD2 matching 14 bases. The CDR3 loop spans 15 amino acids. Germline V CDR1 and CDR2: KGHSH, LQKENI. V gave up 1 base and J gave up 9 bases; unmatched junction bases: 1. This CDR3 reads CASSPRLAGGWELFF. For the CDR3, the DNA is TGTGCCAGCTCACCACGACTAGCGGGGGGGTGGGAGCTGTTTTTT.

This clone was seen more than once but under ten times. The V call is TRBV9, the J call TRBJ1-1; D unclear. The CDR3 length is 13 residues. Germline V gene lookup returns CDR1 SGDLS and CDR2 YYNGEE. V shed 3 bases and J shed 10 bases, with 16 bases lying between them. The CDR3 coding sequence is TGTGCCAGCAGCGCTTCGACTCGAGAAAGAGCTTTCTTT. Translation: CASSASTRERAFF.

This rearrangement joins TRBV10-3 to TRBJ1-1; possibly TRBD1 for D (5 bases). Germline V CDR1 and CDR2: ENHRY, SYGVKD. This CDR3 is 14 amino acids long. V lost 7 bases and J lost 1, with 13 bases in between. The CDR3 DNA sequence: TGTGCCATCACCTCCACCGACAGGAACACTGAAGCTTTCTTT. This gives the protein CAITSTDRNTEAFF.

The chain employs TRBV2 and TRBJ2-3, with 9 bases identical to TRBD2. CDR3 size: 15 residues. V lost 7 bases and J lost 5; bases outside the gene matches: 10. CDR1 SNHLY and CDR2 FYNNEI come from the germline V gene. Here the CDR3 DNA reads TGTGCCAGCACATGGCGGGGGGGCCCAAAAGATACGCAGTATTTT. Protein sequence: CASTWRGGPKDTQYF.

The V and J genes are TRBV4-3 and TRBJ1-2, with D perhaps matching TRBD1 (5 bases). This CDR3 is 15 amino acids long. The germline gives CDR1 LGHNA, CDR2 YSLEER. With 0 bases removed from V and 7 bases from J, the gap between germline ends came to 15 bases. The CDR3 DNA reads as TGCGCCAGCAGCCAAGATCGGCAGGGCCCGGGTGGCTACACCTTC. The encoded protein is CASSQDRQGPGGYTF.

Only one count was recorded for this clone. This rearrangement joins TRBV6-1 to TRBJ1-2, with 10 bases matching TRBD1. Trimming at V came to 4 bases and at J to 2 bases, leaving 10 bases not matched to a gene. The CDR3 totals 17 residues. The germline CDR1 and CDR2 sequences are MNHNS and SASEGT. CDR3 bases: TGTGCCAGCAGTGTACTGGGGGGGGGACAGGGGAACTATGGCTACACCTTC. This encodes CASSVLGGGQGNYGYTF.

V usage is TRBV29-1 and J usage is TRBJ1-2; possible D gene TRBD1, 6 bases. Trimming left V 0 bases short and J 3 bases short, with 11 bases between. This CDR3 is built from 14 residues. Germline lookup yields CDR1 SQVTM and CDR2 ANQGSEA. The chain's CDR3 is CSVEDLGQYYGYTF. Here the CDR3 DNA reads TGCAGCGTTGAAGATCTAGGACAGTACTATGGCTACACCTTC.

The chain recombines TRBV11-1 with TRBJ1-6; 7 nucleotides match TRBD1. The length of the CDR3 is 17 residues. The ends lost 4 bases at V and 7 bases at J; junction bases unmatched: 13. From germline, CDR1 is SGHAT and CDR2 FQDESV (reference sequence). DNA for the CDR3: TGTGCCAGCAGCTCTCACACCGGGACAGCTCCGAATTCACCCCTCCACTTT. This sequence encodes CASSSHTGTAPNSPLHF.

The J gene is TRBJ2-3, the V gene TRBV30; 8 bases fit TRBD2. CDR3 length: 17 amino acids. The J segment lost 1 base and the V segment lost 0 bases, leaving 9 bases of the junction unmatched. CDR1 and CDR2 (germline): GTSNPN, SVGIG (reference sequence). CDR3 sequence: CAWSVRRGAGGTDTQYF. In DNA form, the CDR3 reads TGTGCCTGGAGTGTACGGCGGGGGGCGGGGGGCACAGATACGCAGTATTTT. The entire variable domain, with the rest obtained from reference TRBV30 and TRBJ2-3, is as follows: SQTIHQWPATLVQPVGSPLSLECTVEGTSNPNLYWYRQAAGRGLQLLFYSVGIGQISSEVPQNLSASRPQDRQFILSSKKLLLSDSGFYLCAWSVRRGAGGTDTQYFGPGTRLTVL.

The chain carries TRBV5-4 and TRBJ2-1; 7 bases line up with TRBD2. The germline V gene encodes CDR1 SGHNT and CDR2 YYREEE (reference sequence). J was trimmed by 0 bases and V by 0 bases; bases with no gene match: 3. CDR3 length: 16 amino acids. The CDR3 here is CASSLGTRSSYNEQFF. The CDR3 bases are TGTGCCAGCAGCTTGGGGACTAGAAGCTCCTACAATGAGCAGTTCTTC.